Detailed here is one T cell receptor (beta chain). The antigen is undetermined. The CDR3 runs 14 residues. Looked up from germline, CDR1 is MNHNS and CDR2 is SASEGT. V gave up 6 bases and J gave up 3 bases; unmatched junction bases: 2. The donors were members of the validation cohort comprising approximately 120 subjects, separate from the roughly 690-subject first cohort. Sequencing used immunoSEQ multiplex PCR; TCRdb keeps in-frame clones, though not all of them. The table records about 110,000 clones, under 85% of them present only once. This record belongs to a study of cytomegalovirus exposure and HLA in healthy donors. Findings of the study overall: It was found in a later analysis that first-cohort TCR clusters tended to co-occur in the 90 to 150 validation repertoires.

This chain uses TRBV6-1 with TRBJ1-3, with 10 bases lining up with TRBD1. The receptor's source is a woman aged 18-35 years in good health and CMV-seronegative. Sequenced material: PBMCs. Here the CDR3 DNA reads TGTGCCAGCAGGGACAGGGGGATTGGAAACACCATATATTTT. Translation: CASRDRGIGNTIYF.